This TCR beta chain was documented in a study of cytomegalovirus exposure and HLA in healthy donors. Use of 60 Vbeta and 13 Jbeta primers characterized the PCR. This table comes from immunoSEQ multiplex PCR, and its TCRdb copy is limited to in-frame clones, with some not included. The repertoire includes around 190,000 clones, approximately 80% of them detected once, and more than 0.4% sits in the top ten. CDR1 and CDR2 from the germline V gene are SGHDT and YYEEEE. The trim removed 0 bases at V and 5 bases at J, leaving 1 base unmatched. The CDR3 is 13 residues long. As regards this clone: No antigen is known for it.

The study's findings and limits: A later analysis found common viral pathogens apparently linked to several of the most significant clusters.

The origin of this receptor is a woman in her forties or fifties in good health and CMV-seronegative. This chain links TRBV5-6 with TRBJ2-7, with 8 bases matching TRBD2. Sequencing input: PBMCs. CDR3 in DNA: TGTGCCAGCAGCTTGGGCGGGGGGAACGAGCAGTACTTC. Protein product: CASSLGGGNEQYF.